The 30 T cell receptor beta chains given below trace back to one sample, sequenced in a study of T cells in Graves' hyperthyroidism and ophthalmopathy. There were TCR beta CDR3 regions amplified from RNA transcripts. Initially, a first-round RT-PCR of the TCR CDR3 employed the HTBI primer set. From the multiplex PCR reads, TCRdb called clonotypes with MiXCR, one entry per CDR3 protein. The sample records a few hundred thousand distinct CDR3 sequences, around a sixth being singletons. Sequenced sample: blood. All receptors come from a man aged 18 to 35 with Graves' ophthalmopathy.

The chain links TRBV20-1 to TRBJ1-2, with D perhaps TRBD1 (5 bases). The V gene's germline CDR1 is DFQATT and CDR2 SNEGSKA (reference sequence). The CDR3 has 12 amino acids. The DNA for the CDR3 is TGCAGCCCCGGGGGTTCGAACTATGGCTACACCTTC. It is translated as CSPGGSNYGYTF.

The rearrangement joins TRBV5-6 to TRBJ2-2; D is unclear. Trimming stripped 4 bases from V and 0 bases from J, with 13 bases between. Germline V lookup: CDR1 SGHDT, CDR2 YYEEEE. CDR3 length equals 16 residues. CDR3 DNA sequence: TGTGCCAGCAGCCGCAAGACTGGATCGAACACCGGGGAGCTGTTTTTT. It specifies CASSRKTGSNTGELFF.

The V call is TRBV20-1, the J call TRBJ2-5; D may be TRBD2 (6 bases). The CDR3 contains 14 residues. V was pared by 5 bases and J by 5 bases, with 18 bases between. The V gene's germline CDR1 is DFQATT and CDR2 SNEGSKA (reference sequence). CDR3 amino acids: CSAWTVGGGETQYF. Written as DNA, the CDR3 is TGCAGTGCTTGGACTGTTGGAGGAGGGGAGACCCAGTACTTC.

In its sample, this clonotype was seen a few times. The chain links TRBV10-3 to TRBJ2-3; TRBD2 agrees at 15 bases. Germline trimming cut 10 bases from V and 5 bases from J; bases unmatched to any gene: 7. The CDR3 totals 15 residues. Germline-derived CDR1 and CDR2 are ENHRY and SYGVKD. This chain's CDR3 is CATGGLAGGGDTQYF. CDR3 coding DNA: TGTGCCACCGGAGGACTAGCGGGAGGGGGAGATACGCAGTATTTT.

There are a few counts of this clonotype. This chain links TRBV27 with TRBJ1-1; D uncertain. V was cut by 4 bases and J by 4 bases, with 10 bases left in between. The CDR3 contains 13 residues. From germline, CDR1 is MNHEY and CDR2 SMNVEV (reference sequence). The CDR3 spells CASSSLVGTEAFF. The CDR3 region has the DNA TGTGCCAGCAGTTCATTAGTGGGCACTGAAGCTTTCTTT.

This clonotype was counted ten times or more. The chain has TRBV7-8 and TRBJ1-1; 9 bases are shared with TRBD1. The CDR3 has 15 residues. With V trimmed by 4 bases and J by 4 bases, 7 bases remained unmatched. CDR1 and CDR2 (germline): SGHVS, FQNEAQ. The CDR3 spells CASSSGQGRGTEAFF. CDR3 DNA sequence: TGTGCCAGCAGCTCGGGACAGGGACGCGGCACTGAAGCTTTCTTT.

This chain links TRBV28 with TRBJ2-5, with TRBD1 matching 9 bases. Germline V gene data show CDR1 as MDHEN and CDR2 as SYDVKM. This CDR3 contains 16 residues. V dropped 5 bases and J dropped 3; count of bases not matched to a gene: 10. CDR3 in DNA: TGTGCCAGCAGTCGCCCCGGGACAGGGTTGGAAGAGACCCAGTACTTC. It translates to CASSRPGTGLEETQYF.

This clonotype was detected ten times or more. CDR3 sequence: CASSPSGFGNEKLFF. CDR3 DNA sequence: TGTGCCAGCAGCCCATCAGGGTTTGGAAATGAAAAACTGTTTTTT. The chain is built from TRBV9 and TRBJ1-4; TRBD1 is a possible D gene (5 bases). Trimming removed 4 bases from V and 5 bases from J, with 15 bases in between. The CDR3 totals 15 residues. CDR1 SGDLS and CDR2 YYNGEE come from the germline V gene.

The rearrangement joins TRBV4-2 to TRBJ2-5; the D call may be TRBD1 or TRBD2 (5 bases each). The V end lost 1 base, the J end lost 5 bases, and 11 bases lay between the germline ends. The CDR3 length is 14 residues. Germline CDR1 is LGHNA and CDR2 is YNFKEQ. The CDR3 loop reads CASSQGGRLETQYF. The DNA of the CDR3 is TGTGCCAGCAGCCAAGGGGGACGGCTGGAGACCCAGTACTTC.

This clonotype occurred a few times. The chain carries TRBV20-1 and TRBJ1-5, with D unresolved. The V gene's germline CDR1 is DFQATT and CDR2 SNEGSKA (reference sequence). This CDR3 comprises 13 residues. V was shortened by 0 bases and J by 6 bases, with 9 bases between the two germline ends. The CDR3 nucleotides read TGCAGTGCTAGAGATTTGGTTTTTCAGCCCCAGCATTTT. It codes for CSARDLVFQPQHF.

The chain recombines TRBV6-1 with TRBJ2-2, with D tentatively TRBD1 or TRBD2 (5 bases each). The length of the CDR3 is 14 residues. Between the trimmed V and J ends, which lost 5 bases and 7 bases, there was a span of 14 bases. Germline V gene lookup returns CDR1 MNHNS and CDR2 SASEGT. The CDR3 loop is CASSHMGVDGELFF. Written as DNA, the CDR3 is TGTGCCAGCAGTCATATGGGGGTCGACGGGGAGCTGTTTTTT.

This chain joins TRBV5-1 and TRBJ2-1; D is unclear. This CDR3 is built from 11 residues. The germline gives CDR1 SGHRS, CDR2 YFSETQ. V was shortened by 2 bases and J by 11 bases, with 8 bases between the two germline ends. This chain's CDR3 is CASSLSQQQFF. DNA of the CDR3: TGCGCCAGCAGCTTATCTCAGCAGCAGTTCTTC.

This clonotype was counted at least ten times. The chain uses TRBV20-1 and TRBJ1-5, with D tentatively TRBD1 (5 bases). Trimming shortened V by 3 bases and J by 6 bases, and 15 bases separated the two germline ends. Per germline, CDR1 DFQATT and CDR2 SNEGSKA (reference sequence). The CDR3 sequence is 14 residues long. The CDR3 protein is CSASQGEETQPQHF. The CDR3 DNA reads TGCAGTGCTAGCCAGGGTGAAGAAACTCAGCCCCAGCATTTT.

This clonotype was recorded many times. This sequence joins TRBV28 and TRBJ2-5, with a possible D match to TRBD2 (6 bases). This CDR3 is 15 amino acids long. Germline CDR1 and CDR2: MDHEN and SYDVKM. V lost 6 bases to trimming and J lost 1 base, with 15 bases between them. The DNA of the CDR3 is TGTGCCAGCAGCCAAGAGCTAGCGCTCCAAGAGACCCAGTACTTC. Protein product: CASSQELALQETQYF.

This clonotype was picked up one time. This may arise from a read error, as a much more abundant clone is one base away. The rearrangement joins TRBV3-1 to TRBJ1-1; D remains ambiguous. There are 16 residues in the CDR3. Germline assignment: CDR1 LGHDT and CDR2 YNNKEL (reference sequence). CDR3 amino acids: CASNSEDPRRNTEALF. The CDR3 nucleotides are TGTGCCAGCAACTCGGAGGACCCTCGCCGAAACACTGAAGCTCTCTTT.

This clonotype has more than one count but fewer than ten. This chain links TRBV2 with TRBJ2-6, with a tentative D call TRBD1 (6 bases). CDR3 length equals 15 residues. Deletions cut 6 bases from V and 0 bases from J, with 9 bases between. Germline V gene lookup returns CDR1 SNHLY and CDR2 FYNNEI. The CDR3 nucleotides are TGTGCCAGCAGGAGGGGGAGCTCTGGGGCCAACGTCCTGACTTTC. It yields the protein CASRRGSSGANVLTF.

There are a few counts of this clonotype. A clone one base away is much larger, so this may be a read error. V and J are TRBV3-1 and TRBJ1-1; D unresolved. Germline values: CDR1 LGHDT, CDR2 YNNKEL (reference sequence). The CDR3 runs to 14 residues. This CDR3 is CASSQGVWNTEASF. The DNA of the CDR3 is TGTGCCAGCAGCCAAGGGGTTTGGAACACTGAAGCTTCCTTT.

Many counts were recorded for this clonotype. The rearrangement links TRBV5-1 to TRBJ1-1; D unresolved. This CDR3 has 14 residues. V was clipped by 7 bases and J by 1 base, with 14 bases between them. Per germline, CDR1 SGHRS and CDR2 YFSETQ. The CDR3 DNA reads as TGCGCCAGCCAGGAGGACCTCGGGAACACTGAAGCTTTCTTT. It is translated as CASQEDLGNTEAFF.

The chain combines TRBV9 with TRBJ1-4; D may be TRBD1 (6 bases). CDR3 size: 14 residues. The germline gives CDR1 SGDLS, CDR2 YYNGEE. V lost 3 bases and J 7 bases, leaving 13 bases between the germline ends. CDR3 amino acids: CASSGGGLGEKLFF. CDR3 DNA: TGTGCCAGCAGCGGGGGGGGCCTGGGTGAAAAACTGTTTTTT.

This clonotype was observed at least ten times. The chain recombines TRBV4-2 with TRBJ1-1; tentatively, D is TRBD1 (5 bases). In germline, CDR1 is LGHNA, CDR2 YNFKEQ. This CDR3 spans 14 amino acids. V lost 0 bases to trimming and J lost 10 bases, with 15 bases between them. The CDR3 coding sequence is TGTGCCAGCAGCCAAGATCTGAGGGGCTTGGGAGCTTTCTTT. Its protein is CASSQDLRGLGAFF.

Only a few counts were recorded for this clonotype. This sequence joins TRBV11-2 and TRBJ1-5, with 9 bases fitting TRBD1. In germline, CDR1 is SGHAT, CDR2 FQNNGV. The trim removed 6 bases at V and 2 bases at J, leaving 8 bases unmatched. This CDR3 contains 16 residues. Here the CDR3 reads CASSYFRTGGNQPQHF. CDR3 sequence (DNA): TGTGCCAGCAGTTACTTCCGGACAGGGGGCAATCAGCCCCAGCATTTT.

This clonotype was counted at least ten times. The CDR3 DNA reads as TGTGCCAGCAGCCAAGTCGGCTATGGCTACACCTTC. It codes for CASSQVGYGYTF. This sequence joins TRBV3-1 and TRBJ1-2; no reliable D call. The CDR3 has 12 amino acids. Trimming took 1 base from V and 4 from J, leaving 4 bases between them. The germline V gene encodes CDR1 LGHDT and CDR2 YNNKEL (reference sequence).

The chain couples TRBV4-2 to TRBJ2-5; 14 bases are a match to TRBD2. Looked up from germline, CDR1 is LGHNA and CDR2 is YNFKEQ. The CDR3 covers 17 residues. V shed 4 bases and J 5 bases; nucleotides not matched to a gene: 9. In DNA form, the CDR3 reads TGTGCCAGCAGCCCTCGACTAGCGGGGGGGCCTGGGGAGACCCAGTACTTC. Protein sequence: CASSPRLAGGPGETQYF.

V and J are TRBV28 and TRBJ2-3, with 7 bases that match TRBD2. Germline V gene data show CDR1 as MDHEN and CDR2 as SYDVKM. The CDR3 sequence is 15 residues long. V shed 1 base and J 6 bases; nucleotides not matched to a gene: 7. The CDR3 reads CASSLSGLVGDTQYF. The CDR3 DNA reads TGTGCCAGCAGTTTATCCGGACTAGTGGGGGATACGCAGTATTTT.

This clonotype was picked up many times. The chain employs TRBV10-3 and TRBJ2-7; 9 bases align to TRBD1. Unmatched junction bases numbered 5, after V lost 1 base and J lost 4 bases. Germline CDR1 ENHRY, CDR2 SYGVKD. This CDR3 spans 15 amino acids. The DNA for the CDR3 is TGTGCCATCAGTGAGTGGGGACAGGGAAGATACGAGCAGTACTTC. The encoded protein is CAISEWGQGRYEQYF.

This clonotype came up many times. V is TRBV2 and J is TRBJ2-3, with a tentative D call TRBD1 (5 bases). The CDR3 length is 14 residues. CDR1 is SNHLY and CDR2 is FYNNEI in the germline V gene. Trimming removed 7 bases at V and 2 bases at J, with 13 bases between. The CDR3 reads CASMWVGDTDTQYF. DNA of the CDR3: TGTGCCAGCATGTGGGTAGGGGACACAGATACGCAGTATTTT.

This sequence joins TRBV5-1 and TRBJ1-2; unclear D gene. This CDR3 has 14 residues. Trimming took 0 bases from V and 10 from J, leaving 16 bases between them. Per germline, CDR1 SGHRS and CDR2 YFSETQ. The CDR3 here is CASSLGGLEDAYTF. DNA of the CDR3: TGCGCCAGCAGCTTGGGGGGTCTTGAAGATGCCTACACCTTC.

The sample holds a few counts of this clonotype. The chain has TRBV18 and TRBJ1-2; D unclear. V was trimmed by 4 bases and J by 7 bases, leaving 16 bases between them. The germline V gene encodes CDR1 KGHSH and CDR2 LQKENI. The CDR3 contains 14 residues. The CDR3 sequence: CASSQDLTAGGYTF. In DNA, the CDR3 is TGTGCCAGCTCACAGGACCTCACAGCTGGTGGCTACACCTTC.

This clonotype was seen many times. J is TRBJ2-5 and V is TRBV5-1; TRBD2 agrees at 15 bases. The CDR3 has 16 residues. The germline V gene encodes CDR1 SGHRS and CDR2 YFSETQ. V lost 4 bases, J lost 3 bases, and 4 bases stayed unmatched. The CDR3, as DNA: TGCGCCAGCAGCGCAGGGACTAGCGGGGGGAAAGAGACCCAGTACTTC. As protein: CASSAGTSGGKETQYF.

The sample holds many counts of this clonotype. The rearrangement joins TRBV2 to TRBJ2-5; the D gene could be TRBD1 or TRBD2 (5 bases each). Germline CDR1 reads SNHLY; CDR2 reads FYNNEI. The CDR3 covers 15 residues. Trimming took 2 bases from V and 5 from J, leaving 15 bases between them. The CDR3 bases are TGTGCCAGCAGTGAAATACCGGGACCCCTTGAGACCCAGTACTTC. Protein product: CASSEIPGPLETQYF.